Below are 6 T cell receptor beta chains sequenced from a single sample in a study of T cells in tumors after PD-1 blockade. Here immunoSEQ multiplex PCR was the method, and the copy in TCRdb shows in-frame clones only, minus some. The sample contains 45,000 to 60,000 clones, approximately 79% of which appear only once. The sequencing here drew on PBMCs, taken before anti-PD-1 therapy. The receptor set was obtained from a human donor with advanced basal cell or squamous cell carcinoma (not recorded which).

The CDR3 loop reads CASSVIREGQRGEQFF. Written as DNA, the CDR3 is TGTGCCAGCAGTGTTATAAGGGAGGGCCAACGTGGTGAGCAGTTCTTC. The rearrangement joins TRBV27 to TRBJ2-1; 7 bases fit TRBD2. Germline lookup yields CDR1 MNHEY and CDR2 SMNVEV (reference sequence). The V and J ends lost 5 bases and 9 bases, in that order; junction bases with no gene match: 16. This CDR3 is built from 16 residues.

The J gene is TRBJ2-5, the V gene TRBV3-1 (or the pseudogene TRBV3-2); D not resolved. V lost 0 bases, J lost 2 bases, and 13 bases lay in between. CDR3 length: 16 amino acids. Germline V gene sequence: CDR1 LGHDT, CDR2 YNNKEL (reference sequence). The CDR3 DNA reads TGTGCCAGCAGCCAAGACTTGAGAACCGAACAAGAGACCCAGTACTTC. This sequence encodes CASSQDLRTEQETQYF.

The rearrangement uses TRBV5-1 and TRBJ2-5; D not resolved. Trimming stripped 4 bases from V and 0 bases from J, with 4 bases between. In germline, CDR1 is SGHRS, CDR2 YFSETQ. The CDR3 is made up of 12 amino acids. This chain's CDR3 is CASSQYQETQYF. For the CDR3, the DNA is TGCGCCAGCAGCCAGTACCAAGAGACCCAGTACTTC. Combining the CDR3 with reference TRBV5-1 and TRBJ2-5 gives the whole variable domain KAGVTQTPRYLIKTRGQQVTLSCSPISGHRSVSWYQQTPGQGLQFLFEYFSETQRNKGNFPGRFSGRQFSNSRSEMNVSTLELGDSALYLCASSQYQETQYFGPGTRLLVL.

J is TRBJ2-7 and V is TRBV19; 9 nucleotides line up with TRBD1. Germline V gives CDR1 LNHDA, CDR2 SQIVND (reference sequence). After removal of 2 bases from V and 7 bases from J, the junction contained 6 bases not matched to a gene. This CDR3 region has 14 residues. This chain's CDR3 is CASSIRTGAQEQYF. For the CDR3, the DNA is TGTGCCAGTAGTATAAGGACAGGGGCACAAGAGCAGTACTTC.

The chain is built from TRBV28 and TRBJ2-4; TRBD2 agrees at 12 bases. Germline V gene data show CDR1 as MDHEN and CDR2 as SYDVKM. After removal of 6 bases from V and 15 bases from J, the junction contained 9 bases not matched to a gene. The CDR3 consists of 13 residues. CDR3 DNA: TGTGCCAGCAGGCCCAGGACTAGCGGGAAATCGTACTTC. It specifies CASRPRTSGKSYF.

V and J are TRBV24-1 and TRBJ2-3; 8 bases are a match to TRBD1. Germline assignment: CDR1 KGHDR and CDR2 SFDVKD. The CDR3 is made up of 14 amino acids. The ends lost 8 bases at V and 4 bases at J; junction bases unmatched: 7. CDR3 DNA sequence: TGTGCCACCATCCAGGGGGCCCCGCCAGATACGCAGTATTTT. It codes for CATIQGAPPDTQYF.